This TCR beta chain was identified during a study of OX40 agonist ivuxolimab in advanced cancers. Here immunoSEQ multiplex PCR was the method, and the copy in TCRdb shows in-frame clones only, minus some. This sample has 20,000 to 25,000 clones, with 86% found just once. V shed 8 bases and J shed 1 base, with 21 bases lying between them. This CDR3 contains 17 residues. From germline, CDR1 is SNHLY and CDR2 FYNNEI. The receptor comes from an adult with an advanced solid tumor such as melanoma, head and neck, liver or kidney cancer. The chain couples TRBV2 to TRBJ2-1; the D call may be TRBD1 or TRBD2 (5 bases each). Sequencing was performed on CD4+ or CD8+ T cells sorted from blood, taken in a trial of the OX40 agonist ivuxolimab. CDR3 protein: CASQSTLYRRSYNEQFF. CDR3 in DNA: TGTGCCAGCCAATCCACGCTATACAGGAGGTCCTACAATGAGCAGTTCTTC.